These T cell receptor beta chains were read from a single sample in a study of blood T cell repertoires in COVID-19. Sequenced by immunoSEQ multiplex PCR; TCRdb stores in-frame clones only, minus some. The table includes approximately 210,000 clones, roughly 90% detected once. The sample was peripheral blood. These receptors were obtained from a middle-aged woman who had recovered from COVID-19. Each CDR3 is given with its conserved first and last residue. D genes are given only for firm matches. Clone size appears in some rows only: once, few, many, or a class for an expanded clone.

CDR3 DNA,CDR3 protein,J gene,V gene,D gene,clone size
TGTGCCAGCAGCGTAGGCCCAGGGGGGGAGCTGTTTTTT,CASSVGPGGELFF,TRBJ2-2,TRBV9,-,once
TGTGCCAGTAGTTCCCTCCCCCCGGGACAGGAGGGCTACGAGCAGTACTTC,CASSSLPPGQEGYEQYF,TRBJ2-7,TRBV19,TRBD1,-
TGTGCCAGCAGCCAACTAGCGGGGAGCTCCTACGAGCAGTACTTC,CASSQLAGSSYEQYF,TRBJ2-7,TRBV4-2,TRBD2,-
TGTGCCAGCAGCGCACAGACAGGGAATGGTTCACCCCTCCACTTT,CASSAQTGNGSPLHF,TRBJ1-6,TRBV9,TRBD1,once
TGTGCCAGCAGCCCCTTCCCTAGTGGCAGAGGTACAGATACGCAGTATTTT,CASSPFPSGRGTDTQYF,TRBJ2-3,TRBV7-2,-,-
TGTGCCAGCAGCTGGGGACAGGGGAACACCGGGGAGCTGTTTTTT,CASSWGQGNTGELFF,TRBJ2-2,TRBV5-4,TRBD1,-
TGTGCCAGCAGTGAGGACGGGAGGGCCAGAGATGAGCAGTTCTTC,CASSEDGRARDEQFF,TRBJ2-1,TRBV25-1,TRBD2,once
TGTGCCAGCAAGGGGGAGTACCCCGGGGAAAACATTCAGTACTTC,CASKGEYPGENIQYF,TRBJ2-4,TRBV6-5,-,once
TGTGCCAGCAACAAAAATAGCGCGAGCTCCTACAATGAGCAGTTCTTC,CASNKNSASSYNEQFF,TRBJ2-1,TRBV11-3,-,-
TGTGCCAGCAGTTTCTATGGACAGGGAATGGACACCGGGGAGCTGTTTTTT,CASSFYGQGMDTGELFF,TRBJ2-2,TRBV28,TRBD1,few
TGTGCCAGCAGCAGATCTACAGGGGGGACAGATACGCAGTATTTT,CASSRSTGGTDTQYF,TRBJ2-3,TRBV7-2,TRBD1,-
TGCAGTGCTAGTCGAGCCGGGACAGTCAACGAGCAGTACTTC,CSASRAGTVNEQYF,TRBJ2-7,TRBV20-1,TRBD1,-
TGTGCCAGCAGCTTAGGGGGGGACAGGCGCAATCAGCCCCAGCATTTT,CASSLGGDRRNQPQHF,TRBJ1-5,TRBV7-6,TRBD1,few
TGTGCCAGCAGCTTACCTAGCGGGACTTACAATGAGCAGTTCTTC,CASSLPSGTYNEQFF,TRBJ2-1,TRBV7-8,TRBD2,-
TGTGCCAGTAGTGCCCGCGGGAGCAGCACCACAGATACGCAGTATTTT,CASSARGSSTTDTQYF,TRBJ2-3,TRBV19,TRBD2,-
TGTGCCAGCAGTTACTCTTCAGGGTACACTGAAGCTTTCTTT,CASSYSSGYTEAFF,TRBJ1-1,TRBV6-6,-,-
TGCAGTAGGACTAAGGACTACGAGCAGTACTTC,CSRTKDYEQYF,TRBJ2-7,TRBV20-1,-,-
TGTGCCAGCAGCCCGGGGACAGCCTACACCTTC,CASSPGTAYTF,TRBJ1-2,TRBV5-4,TRBD1,-
TGTGCCAGCAGTCACCGGACATATAAAATTGGCTACACCTTC,CASSHRTYKIGYTF,TRBJ1-2,TRBV6-5,-,-
TGTGCCAGTAATGAGGGAGGGGGGCCCCAGCATTTT,CASNEGGGPQHF,TRBJ1-5,TRBV19,-,-
TGTGCCAGCAGCTTTACTACTAGGGCCAAAAACATTCAGTACTTC,CASSFTTRAKNIQYF,TRBJ2-4,TRBV5-6,-,-
TGTGCCAGCAGTCTCTCGACTGGGGGGTCAGATACGCAGTATTTT,CASSLSTGGSDTQYF,TRBJ2-3,TRBV6-6,-,-
TGTGCCAGCAGTCGCCGGGACAGGGGGCCTGGCTACACCTTC,CASSRRDRGPGYTF,TRBJ1-2,TRBV7-8,TRBD1,-
TGCGCCAGCAGGTGGTCGGGGACAGGGGTGCGGGAGACCCAGTACTTC,CASRWSGTGVRETQYF,TRBJ2-5,TRBV5-1,TRBD1,-
TGTGCCAGCAGCTTGGGAGGGACAGGGGGCCGGGAGACCCAGTACTTC,CASSLGGTGGRETQYF,TRBJ2-5,TRBV5-4,TRBD1,-
TGTGCCAGCAGCCCTGCGGACCGGGGATGGGACACCGGGGAGCTGTTTTTT,CASSPADRGWDTGELFF,TRBJ2-2,TRBV7-9,-,-
TGTGCCAGCACCGCGACAGGCATAGGAGTCGATGAGCAGTTCTTC,CASTATGIGVDEQFF,TRBJ2-1,TRBV2,-,-
TGTGCCAGCTCACTAGACAGGGGCTATGGCTACACCTTC,CASSLDRGYGYTF,TRBJ1-2,TRBV18,TRBD1,-
TGTGCCACCAGTGATTCAGGGGGAGCATCGACCTACGAGCAGTACTTC,CATSDSGGASTYEQYF,TRBJ2-7,TRBV24-1,TRBD1,-
TGTGCCAGCAGTGAGGCAGGACTCTGGAATTCACCCCTCCACTTT,CASSEAGLWNSPLHF,TRBJ1-6,TRBV6-1,-,once
TGCAGCGCTCTGACAGGGGGCTGGGGTCAGCCCCAGCATTTT,CSALTGGWGQPQHF,TRBJ1-5,TRBV29-1,TRBD1,-
TGCAGCGTTGGTTCCCAAAACTACGAGCAGTACTTC,CSVGSQNYEQYF,TRBJ2-7,TRBV29-1,-,once
TGTGCCAGCAGCTTAGGAGACAGGGACATCTACAATGAGCAGTTCTTC,CASSLGDRDIYNEQFF,TRBJ2-1,TRBV7-2,TRBD1,once
TGTGCCAGCATCCCACCGGGGGGCTCTGGAAACACCATATATTTT,CASIPPGGSGNTIYF,TRBJ1-3,TRBV28,-,-
TGTGCCAGCCTAGCTCTGGGACAGTCCCCCGAGCAGTACTTC,CASLALGQSPEQYF,TRBJ2-7,TRBV6-5,TRBD1,once
TGTGCCAGCAGAAGGGACTGGGGCCCGATTCGCTACGAGCAGTACTTC,CASRRDWGPIRYEQYF,TRBJ2-7,TRBV28,-,-
TGTGCCACCAGTGATGGGGGACAGGGTGAAAAACTGTTTTTT,CATSDGGQGEKLFF,TRBJ1-4,TRBV24-1,TRBD1,once
TGTGCCAGCCTGACGGGTGTCTATGGCTACACCTTC,CASLTGVYGYTF,TRBJ1-2,TRBV28,-,-
TGTGCCAGCAGTTTTGCTTCGCGTGGCTACACCTTC,CASSFASRGYTF,TRBJ1-2,TRBV6-2/TRBV6-3,-,-
TGCGCCAGCAGCTTGGGACAGGGGGCGAGCACCGGGGAGCTGTTTTTT,CASSLGQGASTGELFF,TRBJ2-2,TRBV5-1,TRBD1,-
TGTGCCTGTTACAGGGTGCTGAACACTGAAGCTTTCTTT,CACYRVLNTEAFF,TRBJ1-1,TRBV6-5,-,-
TGTGCCAGCAGATCGGGACAGGGGATAAGAAACACCATATATTTT,CASRSGQGIRNTIYF,TRBJ1-3,TRBV3-1/TRBV3-2,TRBD1,-
TGTGCCAGCAGTTTAGGGGGCGCGCGACAGCCCCAGCATTTT,CASSLGGARQPQHF,TRBJ1-5,TRBV28,-,few
TGTGCCAGCAGCTTAAAAACCGGGACTAGCAGCACAGATACGCAGTATTTT,CASSLKTGTSSTDTQYF,TRBJ2-3,TRBV5-4,TRBD2,-
TGCGCCAGCAGCTTGGAGACAGGGGGCACAGAGACCCAGTACTTC,CASSLETGGTETQYF,TRBJ2-5,TRBV5-1,TRBD1,-
TGTGCCAGCAGCGACCACAGGGGAGGTCAGCCCCAGCATTTT,CASSDHRGGQPQHF,TRBJ1-5,TRBV7-2,TRBD1,-
TGTGCCAGCAGCCAAGATAAAGAGCAGTACTTC,CASSQDKEQYF,TRBJ2-7,TRBV3-1/TRBV3-2,-,-
TGTGCCAGCAGCTTGTGGCCTAGCGGATACGAGCAGTACTTC,CASSLWPSGYEQYF,TRBJ2-7,TRBV5-6,TRBD2,-
TGTGCCAGCAGCCCCACCAACCGGGTCCTGGGGAGGGGCACAGATACGCAGTATTTT,CASSPTNRVLGRGTDTQYF,TRBJ2-3,TRBV5-4,TRBD2,-
TGTGCCAGCAGCCCTACTGCCGGGACTAGCGGGAGGGGTGAGCAGTTCTTC,CASSPTAGTSGRGEQFF,TRBJ2-1,TRBV11-2,TRBD2,-
TGTGCCTGTGGGAGGGCGAGGAATGAGCAGTTCTTC,CACGRARNEQFF,TRBJ2-1,TRBV30,TRBD2,-